This T cell receptor (beta chain) was profiled in a study of blood T cell repertoires in COVID-19. The V and J ends lost 4 bases and 4 bases, in that order; junction bases with no gene match: 6. CDR1 and CDR2 from the germline V gene are SGHDT and YYEEEE. The CDR3 totals 15 residues. This clone has only one observation. Profiled with immunoSEQ multiplex PCR; TCRdb holds only in-frame clones, not every one. The sample lists 110,000 to 150,000 clones, approximately 80% occurring once. The TCR was taken from a woman aged 40 to 55 who had recovered from COVID-19. The material sequenced was PBMCs or T cells enriched from blood (not recorded which). V is TRBV5-6 and J is TRBJ1-3; 9 bases are shared with TRBD1. The CDR3 bases are TGTGCCAGCAGCGGGGGGACAGGGAGAGGAAACACCATATATTTT. It yields the protein CASSGGTGRGNTIYF. Full variable domain (missing parts from reference TRBV5-6 and TRBJ1-3): DAGVTQSPTHLIKTRGQQVTLRCSPKSGHDTVSWYQQALGQGPQFIFQYYEEEERQRGNFPDRFSGHQFPNYSSELNVNALLLGDSALYLCASSGGTGRGNTIYFGEGSWLTVV.